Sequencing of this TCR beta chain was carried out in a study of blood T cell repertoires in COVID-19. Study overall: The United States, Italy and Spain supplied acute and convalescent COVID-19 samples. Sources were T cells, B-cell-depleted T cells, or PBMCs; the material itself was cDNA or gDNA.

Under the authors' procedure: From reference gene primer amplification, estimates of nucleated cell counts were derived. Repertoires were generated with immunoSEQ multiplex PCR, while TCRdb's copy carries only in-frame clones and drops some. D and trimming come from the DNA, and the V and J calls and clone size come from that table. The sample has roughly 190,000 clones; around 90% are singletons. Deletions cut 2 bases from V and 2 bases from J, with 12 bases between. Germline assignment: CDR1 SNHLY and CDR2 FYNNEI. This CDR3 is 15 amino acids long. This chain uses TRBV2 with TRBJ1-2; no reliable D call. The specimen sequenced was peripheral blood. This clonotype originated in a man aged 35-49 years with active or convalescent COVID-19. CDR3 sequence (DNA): TGTGCCAGCAGTGAATACGGCCGCGGGAACTATGGCTACACCTTC. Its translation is CASSEYGRGNYGYTF.